This T cell receptor (beta chain) was sequenced in a study of cytomegalovirus exposure and HLA in healthy donors. Study-wide results and caveats: Owing to their indistinguishability, certain V segments, notably TRBV6-2 and TRBV6-3, were excluded.

V was shortened by 3 bases and J by 0 bases, with 5 bases between the two germline ends. The CDR3 sequence is 13 residues long. Per germline, CDR1 KGHSH and CDR2 LQKENI. As concerns this clone: Its antigen is as yet unknown.

Vbeta (60) and Jbeta (13) primers were used in the PCR. Measured with immunoSEQ multiplex PCR; TCRdb has only the in-frame clones, and not every one. Seen here are fewer than 150,000 clones, 60% to 80% observed once, and the top ten hold approximately 2%. This sequence joins TRBV18 and TRBJ1-1; D is unresolved. The sequencing sample was made of PBMCs. This TCR came from a man under 40 in good health and CMV-seronegative. As DNA, the CDR3 is TGTGCCAGCTCACCGGAGGTGAACACTGAAGCTTTCTTT. Translating gives CASSPEVNTEAFF.